These 6 T cell receptor beta chains were all obtained from the same sample, sequenced in a study of blood T cell repertoires in COVID-19. Profiled with immunoSEQ multiplex PCR; TCRdb holds only in-frame clones, not every one. The data show about 300,000 clones, about 91% seen once. The material sequenced was peripheral blood. The receptors stem from a woman aged 25 to 39 who had recovered from COVID-19.

This rearrangement joins TRBV24-1 to TRBJ2-6; 9 bases fit TRBD1. Unmatched junction bases numbered 16, after V lost 7 bases and J lost 1 base. The CDR3 is made up of 20 amino acids. Germline CDR1 and CDR2: KGHDR and SFDVKD. The CDR3 here is CATRLPTGGGLRSGANVLTF. CDR3 nucleotides: TGTGCCACCAGGCTACCGACAGGGGGAGGGCTGAGGTCTGGGGCCAACGTCCTGACTTTC.

The genes are TRBV30 and TRBJ2-2, with TRBD1 identical over 7 bases. V gave up 3 bases and J gave up 0 bases; unmatched junction bases: 7. This CDR3 spans 16 amino acids. Germline lookup yields CDR1 GTSNPN and CDR2 SVGIG (reference sequence). CDR3 in amino acids: CAWSRGQTSNTGELFF. CDR3 nucleotide sequence: TGTGCCTGGAGCCGGGGACAGACCTCGAACACCGGGGAGCTGTTTTTT.

The chain couples TRBV5-1 to TRBJ1-6, with 7 positions matching TRBD1. The CDR3 runs to 15 residues. The V and J ends lost 4 bases and 7 bases, in that order; junction bases with no gene match: 8. The V gene's germline CDR1 is SGHRS and CDR2 YFSETQ. The CDR3 DNA is TGCGCCAGCAGCCTCGAGGGGGACAGCAATTCACCCCTCCACTTT. Translation: CASSLEGDSNSPLHF.

V usage is TRBV24-1 and J usage is TRBJ2-7; 9 positions match TRBD1. V trimming: 12 bases; J trimming: 2 bases; junction bases outside the gene matches: 10. Germline V gene lookup returns CDR1 KGHDR and CDR2 SFDVKD. The CDR3 sequence is 14 residues long. DNA of the CDR3: TGTGCCTCCCGTTTGGGACAGGGCCCCTACGAGCAGTACTTC. It translates to CASRLGQGPYEQYF.

The chain joins TRBV4-1 to TRBJ1-3; perhaps TRBD1 as D (6 bases). V was trimmed by 0 bases and J by 2 bases, leaving 14 bases between them. The CDR3 has 17 amino acids. CDR1 and CDR2 (germline): MGHRA, YSYEKL. The CDR3 is CASSQDSPQGPGNTIYF. The CDR3 nucleotides are TGCGCCAGCAGCCAAGACTCCCCTCAGGGGCCTGGAAACACCATATATTTT.

The CDR3 here is CSAGRSEGAFF. CDR3 in DNA: TGCAGTGCTGGTCGATCGGAGGGAGCTTTCTTT. V and J are TRBV20-1 and TRBJ1-1; the D is unclear. Germline loops: CDR1 DFQATT, CDR2 SNEGSKA (reference sequence). This CDR3 is 11 amino acids long. The germline V and J ends were trimmed by 5 bases and 10 bases, with 14 bases remaining between them.